The rows below give T cell receptor beta chains drawn from one sample of a study of blood T cell repertoires in COVID-19. Method: immunoSEQ multiplex PCR; TCRdb's copy keeps in-frame clones and lacks some. The sample lists under 150,000 clones; roughly 80% were seen once. Sequenced input: peripheral blood. The receptors stem from a middle-aged woman with active or convalescent COVID-19. The CDR3 runs from the conserved cysteine through the conserved F or W. The order of the fields is clone size, V gene, D gene, J gene, CDR3 protein, CDR3 DNA. The D gene is left open where the match is weak. Clone size, where shown, is once, few, many, or a class for clones that have expanded.

NA	TRBV27	NA	TRBJ1-5	CASSLGQGGPYSNQPQHF	TGTGCCAGCAGTTTAGGGCAGGGCGGCCCTTATAGCAATCAGCCCCAGCATTTT
NA	TRBV2	NA	TRBJ1-2	CASSEEAGLGGYTF	TGTGCCAGCAGTGAAGAGGCGGGTTTGGGTGGCTACACCTTC
NA	TRBV18	NA	TRBJ1-1	CASSPNSAGNTEAFF	TGTGCCAGCTCACCAAATAGTGCGGGAAACACTGAAGCTTTCTTT
NA	TRBV28	TRBD1	TRBJ2-1	CAGSPGQAAYNEQFF	TGTGCCGGCAGCCCGGGACAGGCAGCCTACAATGAGCAGTTCTTC
NA	TRBV3-1/TRBV3-2	NA	TRBJ2-5	CASSQDPRTRAQYF	TGTGCCAGCAGCCAAGACCCTCGGACCAGGGCCCAGTACTTC
NA	TRBV30	TRBD1	TRBJ1-2	CAWSTGQNYGYTF	TGTGCCTGGAGTACGGGACAGAACTATGGCTACACCTTC
NA	TRBV10-3	NA	TRBJ1-1	CASSPAVELNTEAFF	TGTGCCAGCTCCCCCGCGGTAGAGTTGAACACTGAAGCTTTCTTT
NA	TRBV30	NA	TRBJ1-4	CAWIGQLNEKLFF	TGTGCCTGGATAGGACAGCTGAATGAAAAACTGTTTTTT
NA	TRBV28	TRBD2	TRBJ2-7	CASSGTSSYEQYF	TGTGCCAGCAGCGGGACTAGCTCTTACGAGCAGTACTTC
NA	TRBV28	NA	TRBJ1-6	CASSTQAPLPSPLHF	TGTGCCAGCAGTACACAGGCGCCCTTACCCTCACCCCTCCACTTT
NA	TRBV5-1	NA	TRBJ1-4	CASSLSGTNEKLFF	TGCGCCAGCAGCTTGTCGGGGACTAATGAAAAACTGTTTTTT
NA	TRBV29-1	NA	TRBJ1-2	CSVEGGTGYTF	TGCAGCGTTGAGGGGGGGACTGGCTACACCTTC
NA	TRBV4-2	TRBD2	TRBJ2-7	CASSQGVQREVYEQYF	TGTGCCAGCAGCCAAGGGGTACAGCGGGAGGTCTACGAGCAGTACTTC
NA	TRBV27	TRBD1	TRBJ2-1	CASRLTGGDFNEQFF	TGTGCCAGCAGGCTCACAGGGGGCGATTTCAATGAGCAGTTCTTC
NA	TRBV3-1/TRBV3-2	NA	TRBJ2-1	CASSQVLPAGQYNEQFF	TGTGCCAGCAGCCAAGTCCTTCCAGCGGGACAATACAATGAGCAGTTCTTC
NA	TRBV7-8	TRBD1	TRBJ1-5	CASRGGQVNQPQHF	TGTGCCAGCAGGGGGGGACAGGTAAATCAGCCCCAGCATTTT
NA	TRBV19	NA	TRBJ1-1	CASSTSGGRGNTEAFF	TGTGCCAGTAGCACGTCGGGAGGCCGAGGGAACACTGAAGCTTTCTTT
NA	TRBV25-1	TRBD2	TRBJ2-3	CASSPGGFSSTDTQYF	TGTGCCAGCAGCCCGGGGGGGTTCTCTAGCACAGATACGCAGTATTTT
NA	TRBV5-4	NA	TRBJ2-1	CASRGHGEQFF	TGTGCCAGCAGGGGGCACGGCGAGCAGTTCTTC
NA	TRBV7-2	NA	TRBJ2-3	CASSFTRVGDTQYF	TGTGCCAGCAGCTTCACCCGCGTCGGAGATACGCAGTATTTT
NA	TRBV30	TRBD1	TRBJ1-3	CAWSVRGQENTIYF	TGTGCCTGGAGCGTCCGGGGACAGGAAAACACCATATATTTT
once	TRBV19	TRBD1	TRBJ2-1	CASSIPGTGYNEQFF	TGTGCCAGTAGTATCCCCGGGACAGGGTACAATGAGCAGTTCTTC
NA	TRBV18	NA	TRBJ1-1	CASSPTGLNTEAFF	TGTGCCAGCTCACCAACAGGGCTGAACACTGAAGCTTTCTTT
NA	TRBV24-1	TRBD2	TRBJ2-1	CATSDLTSGRVNEQFF	TGTGCCACCAGTGATTTGACTAGCGGGAGAGTCAATGAGCAGTTCTTC
NA	TRBV2	TRBD1	TRBJ1-1	CASSRTAGQGASEAFF	TGTGCCAGCAGTCGCACAGCGGGACAGGGGGCCTCTGAAGCTTTCTTT
once	TRBV18	TRBD1	TRBJ2-7	CASSLTGGNYEQYF	TGTGCCAGCTCTTTGACAGGGGGGAACTACGAGCAGTACTTC
NA	TRBV2	NA	TRBJ1-2	CAWGDGGFANYGYTF	TGTGCGTGGGGGGACGGGGGGTTTGCTAACTATGGCTACACCTTC
NA	TRBV5-4	TRBD1	TRBJ2-2	CASSMRQGNTGELFF	TGTGCCAGCAGCATGCGACAGGGGAACACCGGGGAGCTGTTTTTT
once	TRBV3-1/TRBV3-2	TRBD1	TRBJ2-7	CASSQRTGSYEQYF	TGTGCCAGCAGCCAGAGGACAGGGAGCTACGAGCAGTACTTC
NA	TRBV29-1	NA	TRBJ1-1	CSVEDGRWNTEAFF	TGCAGCGTTGAAGATGGCAGGTGGAACACTGAAGCTTTCTTT
NA	TRBV27	NA	TRBJ1-5	CASSPGHGRGNQPQHF	TGTGCCAGCAGCCCTGGACACGGAAGGGGCAATCAGCCCCAGCATTTT
NA	TRBV6-2/TRBV6-3	NA	TRBJ2-3	CASSPGGTHTQYF	TGTGCCAGCAGTCCCGGAGGGACCCATACGCAGTATTTT
NA	TRBV9	TRBD1	TRBJ2-7	CASSVVGQGDEQYF	TGTGCCAGCAGCGTAGTCGGACAGGGGGACGAGCAGTACTTC
once	TRBV11-2	NA	TRBJ2-3	CASSRGPKDTQYF	TGTGCCAGCAGTCGCGGCCCTAAAGATACGCAGTATTTT
NA	TRBV6-5	NA	TRBJ1-1	CASSYSSRGHTEAFF	TGTGCCAGCAGTTACTCGTCTAGAGGGCACACTGAAGCTTTCTTT
NA	TRBV5-1	NA	TRBJ1-1	CASSLRSGLTEAFF	TGCGCCAGCAGCTTGAGGAGTGGACTGACTGAAGCTTTCTTT
NA	TRBV7-2	NA	TRBJ2-3	CASSLNLYTQYF	TGTGCCAGCAGCCTAAACTTATATACGCAGTATTTT
NA	TRBV6-5	NA	TRBJ1-1	CASSYRRIWNTEAFF	TGTGCCAGCAGTTACAGGAGGATTTGGAACACTGAAGCTTTCTTT
once	TRBV29-1	TRBD1	TRBJ2-3	CSVEDHRQSGQVLDTQYF	TGCAGCGTTGAAGATCACAGACAGTCGGGACAGGTTCTAGATACGCAGTATTTT
NA	TRBV9	TRBD1	TRBJ1-5	CASSPGGQLNQPQHF	TGTGCCAGCAGTCCCGGGGGACAGCTAAATCAGCCCCAGCATTTT
NA	TRBV6-5	TRBD1	TRBJ2-3	CASSLTGGRPDTQYF	TGTGCCAGCAGCCTGACAGGGGGCAGGCCAGATACGCAGTATTTT
NA	TRBV29-1	TRBD1	TRBJ2-7	CSAPGTGGEEQYF	TGCAGCGCCCCCGGGACAGGGGGCGAAGAGCAGTACTTC